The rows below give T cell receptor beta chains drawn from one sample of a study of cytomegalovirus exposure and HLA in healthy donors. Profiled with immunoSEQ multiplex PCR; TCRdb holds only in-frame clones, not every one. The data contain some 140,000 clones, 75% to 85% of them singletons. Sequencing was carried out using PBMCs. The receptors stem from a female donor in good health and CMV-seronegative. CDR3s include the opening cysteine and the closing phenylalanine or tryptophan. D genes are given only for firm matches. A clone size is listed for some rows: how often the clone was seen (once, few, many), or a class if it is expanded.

CDR3 DNA: TGCAGCGTGACGGTGACGGGGGGATTCTACGGTGAGCAGTTCTTC
CDR3 protein: CSVTVTGGFYGEQFF
V gene: TRBV29-1
clone size: NA
D gene: TRBD2
J gene: TRBJ2-1

CDR3 DNA: TGTGCCAGCAGTCTCAGGGGCTACACAGATACGCAGTATTTT
CDR3 protein: CASSLRGYTDTQYF
V gene: TRBV2
clone size: once
D gene: NA
J gene: TRBJ2-3

CDR3 DNA: TGTGCCTGGAGTGCGGACAGCTCTGGGGCCAACGTCCTGACTTTC
CDR3 protein: CAWSADSSGANVLTF
V gene: TRBV30
clone size: once
D gene: NA
J gene: TRBJ2-6

CDR3 DNA: TGCGCCAGCAGCTTGGATCAGGCATATGGCTACACCTTC
CDR3 protein: CASSLDQAYGYTF
V gene: TRBV5-1
clone size: once
D gene: NA
J gene: TRBJ1-2

CDR3 DNA: TGCAGCGCGGCGAAGACTAGCGGGCCCTACAATGAGCAGTTCTTC
CDR3 protein: CSAAKTSGPYNEQFF
V gene: TRBV29-1
clone size: NA
D gene: TRBD2
J gene: TRBJ2-1

CDR3 DNA: TGTGCCAGCAGCTTCGACAGGGGGCAGACCTACGAGCAGTACTTC
CDR3 protein: CASSFDRGQTYEQYF
V gene: TRBV5-4
clone size: few
D gene: TRBD1
J gene: TRBJ2-7

CDR3 DNA: TGTGCCAGCAGTTTCCTTAACACCGGGGAGCTGTTTTTT
CDR3 protein: CASSFLNTGELFF
V gene: TRBV27
clone size: NA
D gene: NA
J gene: TRBJ2-2

CDR3 DNA: TGTGCCAGGGCGGACAGGCATAAAATCACAGATACGCAGTATTTT
CDR3 protein: CARADRHKITDTQYF
V gene: TRBV27
clone size: NA
D gene: TRBD1
J gene: TRBJ2-3

CDR3 DNA: TGCGCCAGCAGTGTTGCGGGAGCTATTGAGCAGTTCTTC
CDR3 protein: CASSVAGAIEQFF
V gene: TRBV10-1
clone size: NA
D gene: TRBD2
J gene: TRBJ2-1

CDR3 DNA: TGCGCCAGCAGCTTGACAATAACAGATACGCAGTATTTT
CDR3 protein: CASSLTITDTQYF
V gene: TRBV5-1
clone size: NA
D gene: NA
J gene: TRBJ2-3

CDR3 DNA: TGTGCCAGCAGCGAGGGGGCGTATGGCTACACCTTC
CDR3 protein: CASSEGAYGYTF
V gene: TRBV7-9
clone size: once
D gene: TRBD1
J gene: TRBJ1-2

CDR3 DNA: TGTGCCAGCAGCTTAGCCCCTAATGTTGGCATTCAGTACTTC
CDR3 protein: CASSLAPNVGIQYF
V gene: TRBV7-2
clone size: NA
D gene: NA
J gene: TRBJ2-4

CDR3 DNA: TGTGCCTGGGGGACAGGCGCCAATCAGCCCCAGCATTTT
CDR3 protein: CAWGTGANQPQHF
V gene: TRBV30
clone size: NA
D gene: TRBD1
J gene: TRBJ1-5

CDR3 DNA: TGTGCCAGCAGCTTAGCGGGAGGACTCCAAGAGACCCAGTACTTC
CDR3 protein: CASSLAGGLQETQYF
V gene: TRBV11-2
clone size: few
D gene: TRBD2
J gene: TRBJ2-5

CDR3 DNA: TGTGCCTGGAGTCCTATAGGGGGAAGCGAGCAGTACTTC
CDR3 protein: CAWSPIGGSEQYF
V gene: TRBV30
clone size: NA
D gene: NA
J gene: TRBJ2-7

CDR3 DNA: TGTGCTAGTGGTTTGGTAATCGGGGGGGCCGGTGGAGAGACCCAGTACTTC
CDR3 protein: CASGLVIGGAGGETQYF
V gene: TRBV12-5
clone size: NA
D gene: TRBD2
J gene: TRBJ2-5

CDR3 DNA: TGTGCCTGGGGACAGGGGGCTTCCGGCTACACCTTC
CDR3 protein: CAWGQGASGYTF
V gene: TRBV30
clone size: NA
D gene: TRBD1
J gene: TRBJ1-2

CDR3 DNA: TGCAGCGTTGGCGGGGGGAACCAAGAGACCCAGTACTTC
CDR3 protein: CSVGGGNQETQYF
V gene: TRBV29-1
clone size: NA
D gene: TRBD2
J gene: TRBJ2-5

CDR3 DNA: TGTGCCAGCAGCTTGACAGGGTGGGTAAACGAAAAACTGTTTTTT
CDR3 protein: CASSLTGWVNEKLFF
V gene: TRBV5-6
clone size: few
D gene: NA
J gene: TRBJ1-4

CDR3 DNA: TGTGCCAGCTCACCTAAGGACAGGGGGCTCTTTACCCTCTATGGCTACACCTTC
CDR3 protein: CASSPKDRGLFTLYGYTF
V gene: TRBV18
clone size: NA
D gene: TRBD1
J gene: TRBJ1-2

CDR3 DNA: TGTGCCAGCGACAGCGATAACACCGGGGAGCTGTTTTTT
CDR3 protein: CASDSDNTGELFF
V gene: TRBV9
clone size: NA
D gene: NA
J gene: TRBJ2-2

CDR3 DNA: TGTGCCAGCAGCCCAGGGGGAACGGTTTCACCCCTCCACTTT
CDR3 protein: CASSPGGTVSPLHF
V gene: TRBV7-3
clone size: NA
D gene: TRBD1
J gene: TRBJ1-6

CDR3 DNA: TGTGCCAGCAGCTTAGAGGGGGAAACTGAAGCTTTCTTT
CDR3 protein: CASSLEGETEAFF
V gene: TRBV7-2
clone size: NA
D gene: NA
J gene: TRBJ1-1

CDR3 DNA: TGTGCCAGCTCACCGTGGACTAGCGGGTCCAATGAGCAGTTCTTC
CDR3 protein: CASSPWTSGSNEQFF
V gene: TRBV18
clone size: NA
D gene: TRBD2
J gene: TRBJ2-1

CDR3 DNA: TGTGCCAGCACAAAAGGGGCGGACTACAATGAGCAGTTCTTC
CDR3 protein: CASTKGADYNEQFF
V gene: TRBV7-9
clone size: NA
D gene: NA
J gene: TRBJ2-1

CDR3 DNA: TGTGCCACTGCCATGGGCGGGGGAGAGACCCAGTACTTC
CDR3 protein: CATAMGGGETQYF
V gene: TRBV25-1
clone size: NA
D gene: TRBD2
J gene: TRBJ2-5

CDR3 DNA: TGCGCCAGCAGCCAAGGGTCAGGCTACGAGCAGTACTTC
CDR3 protein: CASSQGSGYEQYF
V gene: TRBV4-1
clone size: NA
D gene: NA
J gene: TRBJ2-7

CDR3 DNA: TGTGCCAGCAGTGATAACTGGACAGGGCACAACGAGCAGTACTTC
CDR3 protein: CASSDNWTGHNEQYF
V gene: TRBV6-1
clone size: NA
D gene: TRBD1
J gene: TRBJ2-7

CDR3 DNA: TGTGCCAGCTCTCAACAGGGGTCGGAGACCCAGTACTTC
CDR3 protein: CASSQQGSETQYF
V gene: TRBV18
clone size: NA
D gene: TRBD1
J gene: TRBJ2-5

CDR3 DNA: TGTGCCAGCAGTTACGGAGGCAGAGGGGGCAATGAGCAGTTCTTC
CDR3 protein: CASSYGGRGGNEQFF
V gene: TRBV6-5
clone size: once
D gene: NA
J gene: TRBJ2-1

CDR3 DNA: TGTGCCAGCCTACTTTACGGGAGGGCCCCGGGAGATACGCAGTATTTT
CDR3 protein: CASLLYGRAPGDTQYF
V gene: TRBV2
clone size: once
D gene: TRBD2
J gene: TRBJ2-3

CDR3 DNA: TGCGCCAGCAGCTACCCCCGGACAGGGGCATACGACGAGCAGTACTTC
CDR3 protein: CASSYPRTGAYDEQYF
V gene: TRBV5-1
clone size: once
D gene: TRBD1
J gene: TRBJ2-7

CDR3 DNA: TGTGCCTGGAGTTTGGGGGCAAAGACTGAAGCTTTCTTT
CDR3 protein: CAWSLGAKTEAFF
V gene: TRBV30
clone size: NA
D gene: NA
J gene: TRBJ1-1

CDR3 DNA: TGTGCCAGCAGCGTAGGGACAGGGGCCTACGAGCAGTACTTC
CDR3 protein: CASSVGTGAYEQYF
V gene: TRBV9
clone size: NA
D gene: TRBD1
J gene: TRBJ2-7

CDR3 DNA: TGTGCCAGCAGTTACTCGAGCAACACTGAAGCTTTCTTT
CDR3 protein: CASSYSSNTEAFF
V gene: TRBV6-6
clone size: NA
D gene: NA
J gene: TRBJ1-1

CDR3 DNA: TGTGCCAGCAATGCAGGGAGGAATCAGCCCCAGCATTTT
CDR3 protein: CASNAGRNQPQHF
V gene: TRBV6-5
clone size: NA
D gene: NA
J gene: TRBJ1-5

CDR3 DNA: TGTGCCAGCAGTGAAGGGACAGGGGATGGTAACTATGGCTACACCTTC
CDR3 protein: CASSEGTGDGNYGYTF
V gene: TRBV6-1
clone size: NA
D gene: TRBD1
J gene: TRBJ1-2

CDR3 DNA: TGCGCCAGCAGGTTGATGGGAGGCGTTAACTATGGCTACACCTTC
CDR3 protein: CASRLMGGVNYGYTF
V gene: TRBV5-1
clone size: once
D gene: NA
J gene: TRBJ1-2

CDR3 DNA: TGTGCCAGCAGTTTGGGACTTGCCTACGAGCAGTACTTC
CDR3 protein: CASSLGLAYEQYF
V gene: TRBV28
clone size: NA
D gene: NA
J gene: TRBJ2-7

CDR3 DNA: TGTGCCAGTAGTCCAGGGGAAGATACGCAGTATTTT
CDR3 protein: CASSPGEDTQYF
V gene: TRBV19
clone size: NA
D gene: NA
J gene: TRBJ2-3

CDR3 DNA: TGTGCCAGCAGCATACAGGGTGCCGGGGAGCTGTTTTTT
CDR3 protein: CASSIQGAGELFF
V gene: TRBV7-6
clone size: once
D gene: NA
J gene: TRBJ2-2